One sample yielded the 23 T cell receptor beta chains listed below, sequenced in a study of blood T cell repertoires in COVID-19. TCRdb keeps only in-frame clones here, not all; method: immunoSEQ multiplex PCR. The table records roughly 49,000 clones, roughly 90% of them present only once. Sequencing was carried out using peripheral blood. The source of these receptors is a woman older than 75 with acute or convalescent COVID-19.

The chain combines TRBV3-1 (or the pseudogene TRBV3-2) with TRBJ2-5; 12 positions match TRBD2. V dropped 0 bases and J dropped 7; count of bases not matched to a gene: 12. The CDR3 is 18 amino acids. The V gene's germline CDR1 is LGHDT and CDR2 YNNKEL (reference sequence). The CDR3 DNA follows: TGTGCCAGCAGCCAAGATAAGGGGCTAGCGGGAGGGCCCTTGACCCAGTACTTC. The encoded protein is CASSQDKGLAGGPLTQYF.

V gene TRBV21-1 combines with J gene TRBJ2-3; whether TRBD1, the table's D call, matches the DNA was not checked. TRBV21-1 is an annotated pseudogene. The CDR3 length is 14 residues. The CDR3 DNA is TGTGCCAGCAGCAACAGGGGGAAGGCAGATACGCAGTATTTT. The encoded protein is CASSNRGKADTQYF.

The rearrangement links TRBV30 to TRBJ1-2; TRBD1 matches 7 bases. The CDR3 sequence is 13 residues long. Germline CDR1 and CDR2: GTSNPN and SVGIG (reference sequence). Losses at the gene ends were 4 bases for V and 0 bases for J; bases not matched to a gene: 2. Here the CDR3 reads CAWTTGANYGYTF. Here the CDR3 DNA reads TGTGCCTGGACAACAGGGGCTAACTATGGCTACACCTTC.

J is TRBJ1-1 and V is TRBV5-8; TRBD1 is a possible D gene (6 bases). Deletions cut 5 bases from V and 1 base from J, with 18 bases between. Germline CDR1 and CDR2: SGHTS and YDEGEE. This CDR3 has 16 residues. DNA of the CDR3: TGTGCCAGCAGGACCGGGACAAATTTCCCGAACACTGAAGCTTTCTTT. Its protein is CASRTGTNFPNTEAFF.

CDR3 coding DNA: TGCAGCGTTGAACTACAGGGGAACACTGAAGCTTTCTTT. Its protein product is CSVELQGNTEAFF. The chain carries TRBV29-1 and TRBJ1-1; TRBD1 is a possible D gene (6 bases). The CDR3 extends over 13 amino acids. Per the germline V gene, CDR1 is SQVTM and CDR2 is ANQGSEA. Between the trimmed V and J ends, which lost 2 bases and 1 base, there was a span of 8 bases.

The chain recombines TRBV5-1 with TRBJ2-7; tentative D call: TRBD1 (6 bases). This CDR3 has 13 residues. Germline values: CDR1 SGHRS, CDR2 YFSETQ. Trimming pared 5 bases from V and 5 bases from J, leaving 14 bases between. The CDR3 DNA follows: TGCGCCAGCAGGCCAGAACAGGGTAACGAGCAGTACTTC. Protein product: CASRPEQGNEQYF.

V gene TRBV18 combines with J gene TRBJ1-5, with 10 bases fitting TRBD1. Trimming removed 2 bases from V and 7 bases from J; junction bases left unmatched: 2. CDR3 length equals 14 residues. Per germline, CDR1 KGHSH and CDR2 LQKENI. CDR3 coding DNA: TGTGCCAGCTCACCAGGACAGGGGGAACAGCCCCAGCATTTT. This encodes CASSPGQGEQPQHF.

The V gene is TRBV4-1, the J gene TRBJ2-3; possible D gene TRBD2, 6 bases. This CDR3 spans 17 amino acids. Germline values: CDR1 MGHRA, CDR2 YSYEKL. The V gene lost 1 base and the J gene lost 0 bases, with 14 bases spanning the gap. CDR3 residues: CASSQGASGTSTDTQYF. CDR3 nucleotide sequence: TGCGCCAGCAGCCAAGGAGCCTCCGGGACTAGCACAGATACGCAGTATTTT.

The rearrangement joins TRBV19 to TRBJ1-2; 9 bases agree with TRBD1. The germline CDR1 and CDR2 sequences are LNHDA and SQIVND (reference sequence). The junction had 6 bases not matched to a gene; V was cut back by 2 bases and J by 5 bases. This CDR3 is built from 15 residues. In DNA form, the CDR3 reads TGTGCCAGTAGTATAAAAGCGGACAGGGGTTATGGCTACACCTTC. Its protein is CASSIKADRGYGYTF.

The chain carries TRBV24-1 and TRBJ1-2, with TRBD1 identical over 7 bases. The ends lost 3 bases at V and 8 bases at J; junction bases unmatched: 8. The germline gives CDR1 KGHDR, CDR2 SFDVKD. There are 14 residues in the CDR3. Here the CDR3 DNA reads TGTGCCACCAGTGATCACACAGGGGTAAGGGGCTACACCTTC. Translating gives CATSDHTGVRGYTF.

In its sample, this clone was seen a few times. The chain carries TRBV5-4 and TRBJ1-2; 9 bases match TRBD1. Germline trimming cut 5 bases from V and 3 bases from J; bases unmatched to any gene: 8. The CDR3 totals 15 residues. Germline V gene lookup returns CDR1 SGHNT and CDR2 YYREEE (reference sequence). The CDR3 reads CASRSPGQGDYGYTF. Here the CDR3 DNA reads TGTGCCAGCAGGTCTCCGGGACAGGGTGACTATGGCTACACCTTC.

The gene calls are TRBV5-6 and TRBJ1-1, with 9 bases fitting TRBD1. CDR1 is SGHDT, CDR2 YYEEEE, per germline. J lost 5 bases, V lost 1 base, and 3 bases had no gene match. The CDR3 covers 14 residues. This CDR3 reads CASSLTGGKTEAFF. CDR3 nucleotide sequence: TGTGCCAGCAGCTTGACAGGGGGCAAGACTGAAGCTTTCTTT.

This clone was counted a single time. The chain uses TRBV18 and TRBJ1-6, with TRBD1 matching over 8 bases. The CDR3 contains 15 residues. J gave up 7 bases and V 5 bases, and 7 bases lay outside the gene matches. Germline values: CDR1 KGHSH, CDR2 LQKENI. The CDR3 DNA is TGTGCCAGCTCAGGAGCAGGGGGCTTAAATTCACCCCTCCACTTT. This codes for CASSGAGGLNSPLHF.

The sample holds one count of this clone. The rearrangement uses TRBV19 and TRBJ1-3; D is uncertain. Germline lookup yields CDR1 LNHDA and CDR2 SQIVND (reference sequence). The CDR3 runs 15 residues. V lost 4 bases and J lost 0, with 10 bases in between. The CDR3: CASSTPSTSGNTIYF. The DNA for the CDR3 is TGTGCCAGTAGTACCCCTTCTACCTCTGGAAACACCATATATTTT.

Here the CDR3 reads CASSYSPGGSYGYTF. DNA for the CDR3: TGTGCCAGCAGTTATAGTCCAGGGGGCAGCTATGGCTACACCTTC. The chain joins TRBV6-5 to TRBJ1-2, with TRBD1 matching over 8 bases. With V trimmed by 3 bases and J by 4 bases, 7 bases remained unmatched. Germline-derived CDR1 and CDR2 are MNHEY and SVGAGI. The CDR3 loop spans 15 amino acids.

The chain joins TRBV7-2 to TRBJ2-1, with 9 positions matching TRBD2. The CDR3 spans 16 residues. Trimming took 1 base from V and 7 from J; bases not matched to a gene: 8. The germline CDR1 and CDR2 sequences are SGHTA and FQGNSA. CDR3 DNA sequence: TGTGCCAGCAGCTTAGTCCTAGCGGGATCGTTTAATGAGCAGTTCTTC. Amino acid sequence: CASSLVLAGSFNEQFF.

J is TRBJ2-7 and V is TRBV12-3 or TRBV12-4; 8 bases map to TRBD2. The J segment lost 5 bases and the V segment lost 6 bases, leaving 6 bases of the junction unmatched. CDR3 length: 13 residues. CDR3 region: CASRASGSNEQYF. The CDR3 DNA sequence: TGTGCCAGCAGGGCTAGCGGGTCCAACGAGCAGTACTTC.

The V call is TRBV4-1, the J call TRBJ2-7; 11 nucleotides match TRBD1. The CDR3 runs to 13 residues. Germline trimming cut 6 bases from V and 5 bases from J; bases unmatched to any gene: 3. Germline V gives CDR1 MGHRA, CDR2 YSYEKL. CDR3 coding DNA: TGCGCCAGCAGTCGGGACAGGGGGAACGAGCAGTACTTC. Its translation: CASSRDRGNEQYF.

CDR3 coding DNA: TGTGCCAGCAGAACAATTAGCGGCTCCTACGAGCAGTACTTC. Its translation: CASRTISGSYEQYF. The chain is built from TRBV27 and TRBJ2-7, with D perhaps TRBD2 (6 bases). The CDR3 length is 14 residues. Trimming stripped 6 bases from V and 0 bases from J, with 12 bases between. Germline CDR1 and CDR2: MNHEY and SMNVEV (reference sequence).

This clone was found once. The rearrangement links TRBV7-2 to TRBJ1-2; TRBD1 agrees at 8 bases. Germline-derived CDR1 and CDR2 are SGHTA and FQGNSA. The CDR3 runs to 15 residues. The J segment lost 3 bases and the V segment lost 2 bases, leaving 5 bases of the junction unmatched. The CDR3, as DNA: TGTGCCAGCAGCTTATCGGGACAGGCAGACTATGGCTACACCTTC. It yields the protein CASSLSGQADYGYTF.

This clone was seen only once. J is TRBJ1-1 and V is TRBV6-5; 7 positions match TRBD1. Germline CDR1 reads MNHEY; CDR2 reads SVGAGI. The trim removed 6 bases at V and 5 bases at J, leaving 12 bases unmatched. The CDR3 loop spans 15 amino acids. In nucleotides, the CDR3 is TGTGCCAGCAGCCACCGACAGGGCGTTGAGACTGAAGCTTTCTTT. As protein: CASSHRQGVETEAFF.

The CDR3 DNA reads TGTGCCAGCTCCCTCGCGGGCGGCTCGTACAATGAGCAGTTCTTC. Translated, it gives CASSLAGGSYNEQFF. V and J are TRBV27 and TRBJ2-1; D might be TRBD2 (5 bases). There are 15 residues in the CDR3. V lost 8 bases and J lost 4, with 18 bases in between. Germline-derived CDR1 and CDR2 are MNHEY and SMNVEV (reference sequence).

This sequence joins TRBV15 and TRBJ2-5, with D tentatively TRBD2 (5 bases). Germline CDR1 is LNHNV and CDR2 is YYDKDF (reference sequence). There are 14 residues in the CDR3. The ends were cut back, 7 bases at V and 3 bases at J, with 15 bases in the middle. The CDR3 region has the DNA TGTGCCACCACATCGGGCGGGTCAAAAGAGACCCAGTACTTC. It codes for CATTSGGSKETQYF.